Listed here are 4 T cell receptor beta chains from one sample, sequenced in a study of PD-1 and CTLA-4 blockade in melanoma. Assay: immunoSEQ multiplex PCR; the TCRdb copy retains only in-frame clones and omits some. This table has roughly 21,000 clones, 70% to 90% appearing once. The sample here was CD8+ T cells from peripheral blood, taken before anti-PD-1 treatment. These receptors were obtained from a human donor with melanoma.

V gene TRBV25-1 combines with J gene TRBJ2-5; a weak D match, TRBD2 (6 bases). The CDR3 covers 15 residues. In germline, CDR1 is MGHDK, CDR2 SYGVNS. V gave up 2 bases and J gave up 5 bases, with 15 bases separating them. This CDR3 reads CASSETGDWGETQYF. The CDR3 DNA is TGTGCCAGCAGTGAAACGGGGGATTGGGGGGAGACCCAGTACTTC.

The J gene is TRBJ2-7, the V gene TRBV13; D remains unclear. V was pared by 5 bases and J by 3 bases, with 8 bases between. Germline V gene lookup returns CDR1 PRHDT and CDR2 FYEKMQ (reference sequence). This CDR3 is 12 amino acids long. DNA of the CDR3: TGTGCCAGCAGCCTGAGGAACTACGAGCAGTACTTC. Translating it yields CASSLRNYEQYF.

The rearrangement links TRBV7-6 to TRBJ2-1; no reliable D call. The CDR3 contains 13 residues. V gave up 5 bases and J gave up 8 bases, with 13 bases separating them. CDR1 SGHVS and CDR2 FNYEAQ come from the germline V gene. CDR3 coding DNA: TGTGCCAGCAGCCCAAACGTAGGGTATGAGCAGTTCTTC. Residues: CASSPNVGYEQFF.

This clone was seen a handful of times. CDR3 residues: CASSLGRLYEQYF. The CDR3, as DNA: TGTGCCAGCAGCTTGGGCAGGCTCTACGAGCAGTACTTC. The V and J genes are TRBV7-2 and TRBJ2-7; D gene unclear. The V and J ends lost 3 bases and 3 bases respectively, with 9 bases between them. This CDR3 spans 13 amino acids. Germline V gene data show CDR1 as SGHTA and CDR2 as FQGNSA.